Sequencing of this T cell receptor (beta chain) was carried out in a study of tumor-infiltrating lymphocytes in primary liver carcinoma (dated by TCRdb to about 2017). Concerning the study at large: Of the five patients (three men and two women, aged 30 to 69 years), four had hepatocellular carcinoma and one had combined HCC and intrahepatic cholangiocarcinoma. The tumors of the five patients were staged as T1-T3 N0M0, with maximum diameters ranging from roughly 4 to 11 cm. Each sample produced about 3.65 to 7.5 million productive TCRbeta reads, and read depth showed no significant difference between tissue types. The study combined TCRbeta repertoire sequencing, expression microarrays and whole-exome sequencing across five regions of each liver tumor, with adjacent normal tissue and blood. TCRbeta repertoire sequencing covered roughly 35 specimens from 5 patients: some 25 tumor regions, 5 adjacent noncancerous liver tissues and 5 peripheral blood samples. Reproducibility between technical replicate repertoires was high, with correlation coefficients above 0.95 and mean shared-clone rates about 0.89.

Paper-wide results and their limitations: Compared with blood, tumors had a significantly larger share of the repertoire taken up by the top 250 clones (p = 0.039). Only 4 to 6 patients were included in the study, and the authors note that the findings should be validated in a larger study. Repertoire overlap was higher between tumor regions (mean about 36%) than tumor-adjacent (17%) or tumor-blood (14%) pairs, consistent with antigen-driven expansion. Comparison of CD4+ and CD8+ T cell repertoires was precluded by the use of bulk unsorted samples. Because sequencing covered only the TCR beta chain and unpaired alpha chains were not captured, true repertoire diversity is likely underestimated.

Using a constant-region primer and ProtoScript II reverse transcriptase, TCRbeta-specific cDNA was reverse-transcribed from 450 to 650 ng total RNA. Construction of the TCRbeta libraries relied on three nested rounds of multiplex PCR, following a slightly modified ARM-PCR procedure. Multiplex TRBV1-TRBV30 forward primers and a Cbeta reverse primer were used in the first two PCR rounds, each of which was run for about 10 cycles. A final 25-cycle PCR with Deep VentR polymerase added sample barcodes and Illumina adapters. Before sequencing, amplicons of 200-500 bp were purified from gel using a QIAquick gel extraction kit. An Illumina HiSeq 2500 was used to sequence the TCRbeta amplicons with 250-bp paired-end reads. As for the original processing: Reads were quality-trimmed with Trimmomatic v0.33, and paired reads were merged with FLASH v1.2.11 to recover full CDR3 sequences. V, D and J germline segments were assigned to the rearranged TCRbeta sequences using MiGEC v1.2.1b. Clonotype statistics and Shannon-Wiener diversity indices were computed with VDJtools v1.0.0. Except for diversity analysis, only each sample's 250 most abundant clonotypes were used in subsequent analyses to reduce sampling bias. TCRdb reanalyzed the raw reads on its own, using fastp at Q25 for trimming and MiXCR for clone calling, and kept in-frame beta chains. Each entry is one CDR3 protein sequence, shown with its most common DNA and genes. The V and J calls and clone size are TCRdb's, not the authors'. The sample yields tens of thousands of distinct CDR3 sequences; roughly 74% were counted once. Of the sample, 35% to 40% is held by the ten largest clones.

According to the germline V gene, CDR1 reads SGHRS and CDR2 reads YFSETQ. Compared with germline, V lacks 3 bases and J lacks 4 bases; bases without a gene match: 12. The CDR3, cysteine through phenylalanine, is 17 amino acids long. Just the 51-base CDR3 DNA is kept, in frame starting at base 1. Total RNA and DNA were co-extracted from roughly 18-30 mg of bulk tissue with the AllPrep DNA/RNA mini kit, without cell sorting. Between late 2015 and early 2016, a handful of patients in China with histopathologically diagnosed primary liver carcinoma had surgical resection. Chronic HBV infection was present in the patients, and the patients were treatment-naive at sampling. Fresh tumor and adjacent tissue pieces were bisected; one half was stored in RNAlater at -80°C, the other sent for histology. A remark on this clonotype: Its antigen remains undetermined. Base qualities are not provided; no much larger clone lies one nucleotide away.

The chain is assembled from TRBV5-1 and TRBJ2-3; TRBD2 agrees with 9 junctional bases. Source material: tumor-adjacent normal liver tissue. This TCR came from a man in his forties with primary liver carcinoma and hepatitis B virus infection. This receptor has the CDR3 CASSSVVAGVLADTQYF. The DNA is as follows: TGCGCCAGCAGCTCAGTGGTAGCGGGAGTGTTGGCAGATACGCAGTATTTT.